This record covers a single TCR beta chain. What it binds is not known. This CDR3 is 16 amino acids long. CDR1 is SGHDN, CDR2 FVKESK, per germline. Trimming cost V 4 bases and J 4 bases; bases outside gene matches: 7. This specimen comes from a study of cytomegalovirus exposure and HLA in healthy donors. Study-level points and caveats: Cytomegalovirus-associated status was assigned to 150 to 200 TCR beta chains. In the 120 or so validation repertoires, roughly 94% of cluster scores exceeded 0, per a later analysis.

Repertoires were generated with immunoSEQ multiplex PCR, while TCRdb's copy carries only in-frame clones and drops some. The sample includes a few hundred thousand clones, about nine tenths of them seen just once. The donors were members of the validation cohort comprising about 130 subjects, separate from the roughly 650-subject first cohort. This receptor was identified in a woman aged 18-29 years in good health and CMV-seronegative. The chain couples TRBV14 to TRBJ2-2; the match to TRBD1 covers 9 bases. The sample comprised PBMCs. CDR3 residues: CASSPRTGAGTGELFF. The CDR3 coding sequence is TGTGCCAGCAGCCCCCGGACAGGGGCGGGCACCGGGGAGCTGTTTTTT.